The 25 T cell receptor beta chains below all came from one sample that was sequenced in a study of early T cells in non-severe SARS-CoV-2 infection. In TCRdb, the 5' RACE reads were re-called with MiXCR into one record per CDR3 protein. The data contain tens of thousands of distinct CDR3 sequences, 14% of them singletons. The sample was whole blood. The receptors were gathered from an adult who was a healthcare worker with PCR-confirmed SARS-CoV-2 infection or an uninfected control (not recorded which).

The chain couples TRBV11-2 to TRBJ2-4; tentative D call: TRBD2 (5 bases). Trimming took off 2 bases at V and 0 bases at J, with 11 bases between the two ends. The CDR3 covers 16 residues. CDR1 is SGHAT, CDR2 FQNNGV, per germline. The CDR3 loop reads CASSLRGSGAKNIQYF. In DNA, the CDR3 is TGTGCCAGCAGCTTACGAGGGAGTGGAGCCAAAAACATTCAGTACTTC.

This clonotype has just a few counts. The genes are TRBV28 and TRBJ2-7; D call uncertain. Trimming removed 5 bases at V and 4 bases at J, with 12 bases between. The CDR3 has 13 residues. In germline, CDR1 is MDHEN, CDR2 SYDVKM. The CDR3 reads CASSPPDGYEQYF. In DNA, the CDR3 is TGTGCCAGCAGTCCTCCGGACGGGTACGAGCAGTACTTC.

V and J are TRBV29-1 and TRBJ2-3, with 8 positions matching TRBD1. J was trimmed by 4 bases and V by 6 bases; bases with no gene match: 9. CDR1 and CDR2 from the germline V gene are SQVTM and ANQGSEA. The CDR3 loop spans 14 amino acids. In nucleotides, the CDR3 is TGCAGCGTAGGACCGGGACAGGTTTCAGATACGCAGTATTTT. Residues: CSVGPGQVSDTQYF.

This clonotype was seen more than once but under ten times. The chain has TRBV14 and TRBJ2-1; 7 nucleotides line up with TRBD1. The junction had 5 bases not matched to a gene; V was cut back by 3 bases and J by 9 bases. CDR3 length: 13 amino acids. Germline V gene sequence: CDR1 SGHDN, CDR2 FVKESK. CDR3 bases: TGTGCCAGCAGCCAGACAGGGTTTAGTGAGCAGTTCTTC. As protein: CASSQTGFSEQFF.

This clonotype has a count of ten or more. The CDR3 sequence: CASSAEGGTYEQYF. CDR3 in DNA: TGTGCCAGTAGTGCCGAAGGGGGGACCTACGAGCAGTACTTC. The chain employs TRBV19 and TRBJ2-7; the D gene could be TRBD1 or TRBD2 (6 bases each). This CDR3 comprises 14 residues. Trimming took off 5 bases at V and 2 bases at J, with 13 bases between the two ends. Germline V CDR1 and CDR2: LNHDA, SQIVND (reference sequence).

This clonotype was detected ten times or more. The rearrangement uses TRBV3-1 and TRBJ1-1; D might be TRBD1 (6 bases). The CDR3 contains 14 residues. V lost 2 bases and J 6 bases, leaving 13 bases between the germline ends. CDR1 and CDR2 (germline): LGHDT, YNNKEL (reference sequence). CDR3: CASSQQTQGSEAFF. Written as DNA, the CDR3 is TGTGCCAGCAGCCAACAGACACAGGGATCTGAAGCTTTCTTT.

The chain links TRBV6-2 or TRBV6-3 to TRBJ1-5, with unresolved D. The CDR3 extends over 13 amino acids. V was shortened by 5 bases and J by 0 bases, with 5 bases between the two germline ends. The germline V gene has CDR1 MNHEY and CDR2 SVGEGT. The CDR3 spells CASSTSSNQPQHF. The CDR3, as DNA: TGTGCCAGCAGTACGAGTAGCAATCAGCCCCAGCATTTT.

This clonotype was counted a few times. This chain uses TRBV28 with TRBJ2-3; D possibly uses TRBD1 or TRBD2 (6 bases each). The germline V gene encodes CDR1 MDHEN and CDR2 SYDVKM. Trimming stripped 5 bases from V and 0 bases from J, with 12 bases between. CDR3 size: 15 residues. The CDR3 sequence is CASSSLGGSTDTQYF. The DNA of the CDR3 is TGTGCCAGCAGTAGTTTGGGGGGCAGCACAGATACGCAGTATTTT.

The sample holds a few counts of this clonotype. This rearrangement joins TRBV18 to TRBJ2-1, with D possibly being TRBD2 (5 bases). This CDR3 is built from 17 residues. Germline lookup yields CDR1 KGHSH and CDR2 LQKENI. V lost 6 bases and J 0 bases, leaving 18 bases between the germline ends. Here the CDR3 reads CASSLSGMGSSYNEQFF. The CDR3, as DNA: TGTGCCAGCTCTCTCTCGGGGATGGGGAGCTCCTACAATGAGCAGTTCTTC.

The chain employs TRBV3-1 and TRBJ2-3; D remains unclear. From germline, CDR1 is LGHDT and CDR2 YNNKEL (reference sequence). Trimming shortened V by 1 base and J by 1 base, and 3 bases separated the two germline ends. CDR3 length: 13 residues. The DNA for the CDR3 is TGTGCCAGCAGCCAAGTGGGCACAGATACGCAGTATTTT. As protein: CASSQVGTDTQYF.

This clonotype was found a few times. The CDR3 bases are TGTGCCATTAAATCGAACACCGGGGAGCTGTTTTTT. Its protein is CAIKSNTGELFF. V and J are TRBV10-3 and TRBJ2-2; no definite D call. Between the trimmed V and J ends, which lost 9 bases and 0 bases, there was a span of 5 bases. CDR3 length: 12 residues. The germline CDR1 and CDR2 sequences are ENHRY and SYGVKD.

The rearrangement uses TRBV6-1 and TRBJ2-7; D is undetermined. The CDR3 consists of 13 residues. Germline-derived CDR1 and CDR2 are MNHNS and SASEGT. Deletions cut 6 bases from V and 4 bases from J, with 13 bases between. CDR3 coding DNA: TGTGCCAGCAGCTGGGCCCAAAATTACGAGCAGTACTTC. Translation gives CASSWAQNYEQYF.

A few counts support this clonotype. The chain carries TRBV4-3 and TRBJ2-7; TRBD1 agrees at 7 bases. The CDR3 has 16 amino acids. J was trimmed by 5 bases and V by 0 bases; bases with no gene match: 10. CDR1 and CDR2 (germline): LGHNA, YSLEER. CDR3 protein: CASSQELRDRLDEQYF. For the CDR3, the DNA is TGCGCCAGCAGCCAAGAACTAAGGGACAGACTTGACGAGCAGTACTTC.

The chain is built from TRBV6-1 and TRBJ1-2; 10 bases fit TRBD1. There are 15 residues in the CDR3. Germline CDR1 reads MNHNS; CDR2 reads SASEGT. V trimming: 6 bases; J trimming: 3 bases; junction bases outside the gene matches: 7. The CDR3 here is CASRERTGGYYGYTF. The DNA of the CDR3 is TGTGCCAGCAGGGAAAGGACAGGGGGGTACTATGGCTACACCTTC.

The CDR3 loop is CASSLGQGDTQYF. The DNA of the CDR3 is TGCGCCAGCAGCTTGGGACAGGGTGATACGCAGTATTTT. The chain recombines TRBV5-1 with TRBJ2-3; 7 nucleotides line up with TRBD1. V was clipped by 0 bases and J by 6 bases; unmatched bases: 1. Germline assignment: CDR1 SGHRS and CDR2 YFSETQ. This CDR3 spans 13 amino acids. Variable domain in full (rest from reference TRBV5-1 and TRBJ2-3): KAGVTQTPRYLIKTRGQQVTLSCSPISGHRSVSWYQQTPGQGLQFLFEYFSETQRNKGNFPGRFSGRQFSNSRSEMNVSTLELGDSALYLCASSLGQGDTQYFGPGTRLTVL.

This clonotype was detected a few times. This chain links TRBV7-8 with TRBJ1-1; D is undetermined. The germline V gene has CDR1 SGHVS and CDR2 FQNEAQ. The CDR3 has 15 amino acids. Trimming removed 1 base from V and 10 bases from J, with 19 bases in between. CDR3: CASSLDLGHRIGAFF. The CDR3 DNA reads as TGTGCCAGCAGCTTAGATCTGGGCCACCGAATCGGAGCTTTCTTT. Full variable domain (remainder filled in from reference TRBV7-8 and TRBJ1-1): GAGVSQSPRYKVAKRGQDVALRCDPISGHVSLFWYQQALGQGPEFLTYFQNEAQLDKSGLPSDRFFAERPEGSVSTLKIQRTQQEDSAVYLCASSLDLGHRIGAFFGQGTRLTVV.

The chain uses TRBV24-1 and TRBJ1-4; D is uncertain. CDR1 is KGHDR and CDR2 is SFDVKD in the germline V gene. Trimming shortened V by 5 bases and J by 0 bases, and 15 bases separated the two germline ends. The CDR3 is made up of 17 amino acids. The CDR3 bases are TGTGCCACCAGTGTTGGCGGCAGCTCTGCAACTAATGAAAAACTGTTTTTT. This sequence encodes CATSVGGSSATNEKLFF.

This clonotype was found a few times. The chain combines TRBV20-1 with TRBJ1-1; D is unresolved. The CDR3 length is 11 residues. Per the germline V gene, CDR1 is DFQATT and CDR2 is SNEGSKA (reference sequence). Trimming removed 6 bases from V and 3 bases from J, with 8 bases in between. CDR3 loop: CSAPEDTEAFF. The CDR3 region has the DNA TGCAGTGCGCCTGAAGACACTGAAGCTTTCTTT.

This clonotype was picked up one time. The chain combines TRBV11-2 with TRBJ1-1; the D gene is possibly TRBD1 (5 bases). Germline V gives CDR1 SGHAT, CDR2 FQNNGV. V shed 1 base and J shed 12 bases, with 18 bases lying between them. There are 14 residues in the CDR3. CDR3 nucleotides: TGTGCCAGCAGCTTAGTAGGGACGGCTTCCGGAACTTTCTTT. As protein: CASSLVGTASGTFF. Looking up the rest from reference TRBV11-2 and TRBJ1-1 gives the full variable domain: EAGVAQSPRYKIIEKRQSVAFWCNPISGHATLYWYQQILGQGPKLLIQFQNNGVVDDSQLPKDRFSAERLKGVDSTLKIQPAKLEDSAVYLCASSLVGTASGTFFGQGTRLTVV.

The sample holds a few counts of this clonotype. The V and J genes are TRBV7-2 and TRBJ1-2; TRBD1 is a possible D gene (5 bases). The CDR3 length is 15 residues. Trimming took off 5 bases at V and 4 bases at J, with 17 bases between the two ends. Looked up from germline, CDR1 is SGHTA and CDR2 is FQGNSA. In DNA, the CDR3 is TGTGCCAGCAGCATAGGGAGGGGCCTACTCTATGGCTACACCTTC. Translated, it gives CASSIGRGLLYGYTF. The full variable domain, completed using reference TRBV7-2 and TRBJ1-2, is GAGVSQSPSNKVTEKGKDVELRCDPISGHTALYWYRQSLGQGLEFLIYFQGNSAPDKSGLPSDRFSAERTGGSVSTLTIQRTQQEDSAVYLCASSIGRGLLYGYTFGSGTRLTVV.

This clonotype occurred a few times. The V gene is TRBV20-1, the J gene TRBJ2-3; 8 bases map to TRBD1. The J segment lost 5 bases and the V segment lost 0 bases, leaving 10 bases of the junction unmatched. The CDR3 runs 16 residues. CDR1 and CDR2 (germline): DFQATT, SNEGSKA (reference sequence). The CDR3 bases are TGCAGTGCTAGAGATCCCACAGGGGGATTGATAGATACGCAGTATTTT. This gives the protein CSARDPTGGLIDTQYF.

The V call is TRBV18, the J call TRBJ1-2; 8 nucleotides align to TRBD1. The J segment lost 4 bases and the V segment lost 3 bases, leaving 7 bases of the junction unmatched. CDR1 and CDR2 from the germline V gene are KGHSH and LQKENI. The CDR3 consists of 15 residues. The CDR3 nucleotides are TGTGCCAGCTCACCTGACATCGGACAGGGCTATGGCTACACCTTC. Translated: CASSPDIGQGYGYTF.

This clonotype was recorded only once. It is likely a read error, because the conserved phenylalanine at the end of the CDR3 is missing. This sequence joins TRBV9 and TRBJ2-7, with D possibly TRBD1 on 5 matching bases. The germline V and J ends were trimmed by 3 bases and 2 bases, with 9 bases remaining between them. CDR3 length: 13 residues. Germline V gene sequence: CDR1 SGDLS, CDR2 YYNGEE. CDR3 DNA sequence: TGTGCCAGCAGCGCAGGGCGCGCCTACGAGCAGTACTAC. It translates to CASSAGRAYEQYY.

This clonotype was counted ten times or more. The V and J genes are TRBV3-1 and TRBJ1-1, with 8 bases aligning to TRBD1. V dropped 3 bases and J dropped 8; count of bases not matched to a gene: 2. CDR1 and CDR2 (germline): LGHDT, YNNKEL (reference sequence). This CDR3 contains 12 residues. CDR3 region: CASSHGQGEAFF. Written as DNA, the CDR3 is TGTGCCAGCAGCCATGGACAGGGCGAAGCTTTCTTT. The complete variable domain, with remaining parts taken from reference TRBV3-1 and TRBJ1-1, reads DTAVSQTPKYLVTQMGNDKSIKCEQNLGHDTMYWYKQDSKKFLKIMFSYNNKELIINETVPNRFSPKSPDKAHLNLHINSLELGDSAVYFCASSHGQGEAFFGQGTRLTVV.

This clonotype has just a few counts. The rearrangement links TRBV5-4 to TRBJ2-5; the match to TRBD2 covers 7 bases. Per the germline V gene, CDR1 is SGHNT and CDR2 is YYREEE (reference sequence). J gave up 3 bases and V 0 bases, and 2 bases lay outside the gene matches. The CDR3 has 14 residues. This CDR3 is CASSLAGREETQYF. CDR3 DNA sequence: TGTGCCAGCAGCTTGGCGGGGAGGGAAGAGACCCAGTACTTC.